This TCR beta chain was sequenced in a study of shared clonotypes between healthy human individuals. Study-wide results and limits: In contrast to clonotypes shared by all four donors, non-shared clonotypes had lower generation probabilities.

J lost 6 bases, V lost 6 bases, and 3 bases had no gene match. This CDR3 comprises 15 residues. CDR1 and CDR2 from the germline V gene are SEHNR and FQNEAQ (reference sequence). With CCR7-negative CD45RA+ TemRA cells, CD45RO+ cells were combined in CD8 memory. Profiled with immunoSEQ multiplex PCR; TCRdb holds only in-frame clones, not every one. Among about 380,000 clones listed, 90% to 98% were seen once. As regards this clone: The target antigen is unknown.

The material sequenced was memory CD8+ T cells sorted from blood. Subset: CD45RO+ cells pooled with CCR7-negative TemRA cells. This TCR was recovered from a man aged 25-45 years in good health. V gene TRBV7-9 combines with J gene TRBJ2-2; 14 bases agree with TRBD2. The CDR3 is CASRLTSGRAGELFF. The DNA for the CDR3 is TGTGCCAGCAGACTGACTAGCGGGAGGGCCGGGGAGCTGTTTTTT.